These 11 T cell receptor beta chains were all obtained from the same sample, sequenced in a study of regulatory T cells in long-lasting Graves disease. Time point of the sample: newly diagnosed GD, antithyroid drugs for less than 3 months. Making the TCR library involved RNA that had been extracted from PBMCs. The authors built TCR beta libraries using iRepertoire HTBI primers and Arm-PCR of CDR3 regions. One entry per CDR3 protein results from TCRdb running MiXCR on the multiplex PCR reads. This table has roughly 500,000 distinct CDR3 sequences, around 11% appearing once. These data were likewise used in another study, on T cells in Graves' hyperthyroidism and ophthalmopathy.

The sample was peripheral blood mononuclear cells (PBMCs), taken at new diagnosis, from a patient treated with antithyroid drugs. The receptors derive from a woman aged 25 to 39 with Graves disease.

CDR3 DNA sequence: TGTGCCAGCAGCTTAGCCGTCGTAGCGGTCACAGATACGCAGTATTTT. Translated, it gives CASSLAVVAVTDTQYF. The rearrangement joins TRBV7-2 to TRBJ2-3; perhaps TRBD2 as D (6 bases). The ends were cut back, 0 bases at V and 2 bases at J, with 12 bases in the middle. CDR1 and CDR2 from the germline V gene are SGHTA and FQGNSA. The CDR3 length is 16 residues.

The table lists this clonotype with many counts. The chain joins TRBV27 to TRBJ1-1; D may be TRBD1 (6 bases). Germline CDR1 and CDR2: MNHEY and SMNVEV (reference sequence). The CDR3 extends over 13 amino acids. Trimming removed 5 bases at V and 5 bases at J, with 12 bases between. This chain's CDR3 is CASSPHTGTEAFF. The CDR3 bases are TGTGCCAGCAGTCCGCATACAGGGACTGAAGCTTTCTTT.

Ten or more counts support this clonotype. The chain has TRBV28 and TRBJ2-5; TRBD2 matches 11 bases. The length of the CDR3 is 18 residues. V dropped 8 bases and J dropped 5; count of bases not matched to a gene: 19. Per the germline V gene, CDR1 is MDHEN and CDR2 is SYDVKM. The CDR3 reads CASLAPLGTSGGDETQYF. The CDR3 DNA sequence: TGTGCCAGCCTGGCCCCGCTCGGGACTAGCGGAGGGGATGAGACCCAGTACTTC.

The V call is TRBV5-1, the J call TRBJ1-4; perhaps TRBD1 as D (5 bases). Germline-derived CDR1 and CDR2 are SGHRS and YFSETQ. Trimming shortened V by 3 bases and J by 5 bases, and 11 bases separated the two germline ends. This CDR3 is built from 14 residues. This CDR3 is CASSSGTVNEKLFF. CDR3 nucleotide sequence: TGCGCCAGCAGCTCCGGGACGGTAAATGAAAAACTGTTTTTT. The variable domain in full, completed from reference TRBV5-1 and TRBJ1-4, reads KAGVTQTPRYLIKTRGQQVTLSCSPISGHRSVSWYQQTPGQGLQFLFEYFSETQRNKGNFPGRFSGRQFSNSRSEMNVSTLELGDSALYLCASSSGTVNEKLFFGSGTQLSVL.

There are many counts of this clonotype. The rearrangement links TRBV5-6 to TRBJ2-7; 8 positions match TRBD2. The CDR3 is made up of 16 amino acids. The junction had 6 bases not matched to a gene; V was cut back by 1 base and J by 0 bases. Per the germline V gene, CDR1 is SGHDT and CDR2 is YYEEEE. The CDR3 is CASSLFRSGTSYEQYF. The CDR3 DNA follows: TGTGCCAGCAGCTTGTTTCGTAGCGGGACCTCCTACGAGCAGTACTTC.

On this clonotype: A read error may be the cause here, since a much bigger clone is one base away. J is TRBJ2-7 and V is TRBV5-1; a weak D match, TRBD2 (5 bases). V was pared by 1 base and J by 5 bases, with 16 bases between. The CDR3 runs to 15 residues. Per the germline V gene, CDR1 is SGHRS and CDR2 is YFSETQ. CDR3 sequence reads: CASSLSARDPNEQYF. The CDR3 region has the DNA TGCGCCAGCAGCTTGTCGGCTCGGGATCCCAACGAGCAGTACTTC.

This rearrangement joins TRBV6-2 or TRBV6-3 to TRBJ1-1; no reliable D call. This CDR3 comprises 13 residues. Germline V gene data show CDR1 as MNHEY and CDR2 as SVGEGT. V lost 5 bases to trimming and J lost 4 bases, with 11 bases between them. DNA of the CDR3: TGTGCCAGCAGTGAAAGCCAGACCACTGAAGCTTTCTTT. Protein: CASSESQTTEAFF.

In this sample, this clonotype turned up a few times. Compared with germline, one end of the junction differs, possibly owing to a read error. This sequence joins TRBV2 and TRBJ2-1; D remains ambiguous. Germline CDR1 is SNHLY and CDR2 is FYNNEI. CDR3 length: 15 amino acids. DNA for the CDR3: TGTGCCAGCAGTGAGCCCGTGTTCTCCCACAATGAGCAGTTCTTC. This sequence encodes CASSEPVFSHNEQFF.

This clonotype was counted many times. The chain employs TRBV6-1 and TRBJ2-1, with a possible D match to TRBD2 (5 bases). The CDR3 has 17 residues. Germline CDR1 is MNHNS and CDR2 is SASEGT. Trimming stripped 0 bases from V and 3 bases from J, with 15 bases between. The CDR3 is CASSEAGPQRSYNEQFF. The CDR3 DNA follows: TGTGCCAGCAGTGAAGCCGGTCCCCAGCGGAGCTACAATGAGCAGTTCTTC.

This clonotype was observed at least ten times. The chain employs TRBV4-1 and TRBJ1-3, with D uncertain. The CDR3 extends over 16 amino acids. Germline V gene data show CDR1 as MGHRA and CDR2 as YSYEKL. Trimming removed 1 base from V and 0 bases from J, with 10 bases in between. The CDR3 nucleotides are TGCGCCAGCAGCCAAGGATTACAGTACTCTGGAAACACCATATATTTT. It encodes CASSQGLQYSGNTIYF.

This clonotype was recorded at least ten times. The V call is TRBV7-9, the J call TRBJ2-1, with D perhaps matching TRBD2 (6 bases). The V gene's germline CDR1 is SEHNR and CDR2 FQNEAQ (reference sequence). V was cut by 2 bases and J by 0 bases, with 11 bases left in between. The CDR3 is 16 residues long. For the CDR3, the DNA is TGTGCCAGCAGCTTATCCCTAGCGAGCTCCTACAATGAGCAGTTCTTC. This encodes CASSLSLASSYNEQFF.